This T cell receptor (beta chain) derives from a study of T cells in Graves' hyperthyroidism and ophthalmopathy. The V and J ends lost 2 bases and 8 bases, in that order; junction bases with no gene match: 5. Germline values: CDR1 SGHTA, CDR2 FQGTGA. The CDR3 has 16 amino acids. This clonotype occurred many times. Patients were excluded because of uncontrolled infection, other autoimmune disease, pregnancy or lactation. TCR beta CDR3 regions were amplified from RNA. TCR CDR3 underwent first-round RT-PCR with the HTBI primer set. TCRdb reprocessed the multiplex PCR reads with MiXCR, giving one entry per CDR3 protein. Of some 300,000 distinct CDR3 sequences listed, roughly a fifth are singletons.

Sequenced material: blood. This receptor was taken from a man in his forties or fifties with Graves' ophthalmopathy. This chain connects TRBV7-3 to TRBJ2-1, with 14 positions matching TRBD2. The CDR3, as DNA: TGTGCCAGCAGCTTACCCGGGACTAGCGGGAGTGATGAGCAGTTCTTC. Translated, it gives CASSLPGTSGSDEQFF.